Following are 14 T cell receptor beta chains from one sample sequenced in a study of memory CD4+ T cells and cytomegalovirus serostatus. Single viable CD3+CD4+CD8-CD45RO+ cells were sorted as the memory CD4+ T cells. The method was immunoSEQ multiplex PCR; TCRdb's version includes in-frame clones alone and lacks a portion of them. Of 35,000 to 50,000 clones detected, 65% to 85% appear once; the ten largest clones hold approximately 0.55%. The sequenced sample consisted of memory CD4+ T cells from blood. The receptors derive from an adult in good health and CMV-seronegative.

The chain employs TRBV5-1 and TRBJ1-2; TRBD1 is a possible D gene (6 bases). Germline CDR1 reads SGHRS; CDR2 reads YFSETQ. V was clipped by 2 bases and J by 3 bases, with 8 bases between them. This CDR3 contains 13 residues. CDR3 bases: TGCGCCAGCAGCTTAAGGGGGGACTATGGCTACACCTTC. The encoded protein is CASSLRGDYGYTF.

This sequence joins TRBV5-1 and TRBJ2-1; 7 nucleotides line up with TRBD2. The V segment lost 0 bases and the J segment 7 bases; nucleotides outside the gene matches: 4. Germline lookup yields CDR1 SGHRS and CDR2 YFSETQ. This CDR3 comprises 14 residues. CDR3 residues: CASSLVGGSNEQFF. CDR3 coding DNA: TGCGCCAGCAGCTTGGTCGGGGGGTCGAATGAGCAGTTCTTC.

V usage is TRBV11-1 and J usage is TRBJ1-1; 12 bases line up with TRBD1. The CDR3 consists of 17 residues. From germline, CDR1 is SGHAT and CDR2 FQDESV (reference sequence). Trimming took 4 bases from V and 4 from J; bases not matched to a gene: 10. CDR3 coding DNA: TGTGCCAGCAGCTCAACCGCCGGGACAGGGGGCCGCACTGAAGCTTTCTTT. Translation: CASSSTAGTGGRTEAFF.

This chain joins TRBV4-2 and TRBJ2-7; a weak D match, TRBD2 (6 bases). Trimming cost V 1 base and J 3 bases, with 13 bases left between them. This CDR3 spans 15 amino acids. The germline gives CDR1 LGHNA, CDR2 YNFKEQ. The CDR3: CASSQAGGLNYEQYF. In nucleotides, the CDR3 is TGTGCCAGCAGCCAAGCTGGCGGACTAAACTACGAGCAGTACTTC.

This rearrangement joins TRBV6-6 to TRBJ1-2, with 7 bases that match TRBD1. With 5 bases clipped from V and 8 bases from J, the junction kept 5 bases outside the gene matches. The germline CDR1 and CDR2 sequences are MNHNY and SVGAGI (reference sequence). This CDR3 comprises 12 residues. CDR3: CASSVGGDGYTF. CDR3 nucleotides: TGTGCCAGCAGTGTAGGGGGCGACGGCTACACCTTC.

This rearrangement joins TRBV10-2 to TRBJ1-1; no clear D. The CDR3 sequence is 12 residues long. Trimming took 10 bases from V and 5 from J, leaving 14 bases between them. Germline CDR1 reads WSHSY; CDR2 reads SAAADI. CDR3 bases: TGCGCCACCTCGAACGGATGGACTGAAGCTTTCTTT. Translating gives CATSNGWTEAFF.

The chain employs TRBV11-2 and TRBJ2-7, with 7 bases matching TRBD2. J lost 5 bases, V lost 1 base, and 8 bases had no gene match. The CDR3 is 15 residues long. Germline V gene sequence: CDR1 SGHAT, CDR2 FQNNGV. In DNA, the CDR3 is TGTGCCAGCAGCTTAGTAGGCCAGGGAGGGAACGAGCAGTACTTC. It encodes CASSLVGQGGNEQYF.

The chain uses TRBV2 and TRBJ2-1, with TRBD2 identical over 9 bases. The CDR3 covers 17 residues. After removal of 4 bases from V and 3 bases from J, the junction contained 10 bases not matched to a gene. Looked up from germline, CDR1 is SNHLY and CDR2 is FYNNEI. The CDR3 region is CASSVAGAATFYNEQFF. CDR3 bases: TGTGCCAGCAGTGTAGCGGGGGCAGCCACCTTCTACAATGAGCAGTTCTTC.

This clone has only a few counts. The chain couples TRBV4-1 to TRBJ2-7; D is ambiguous. Germline CDR1 MGHRA, CDR2 YSYEKL. The length of the CDR3 is 14 residues. V lost 4 bases to trimming and J lost 4 bases, with 14 bases between them. CDR3 DNA: TGCGCCAGCAGCCCAGCGACATCCCTATACGAGCAGTACTTC. It is translated as CASSPATSLYEQYF.

This clone was recorded only once. The chain has TRBV4-2 and TRBJ2-3, with D unclear. Germline lookup yields CDR1 LGHNA and CDR2 YNFKEQ. V gave up 2 bases and J gave up 3 bases, with 6 bases separating them. The CDR3 loop spans 13 amino acids. The CDR3 loop reads CASSQPGTDTQYF. The DNA for the CDR3 is TGTGCCAGCAGCCAACCCGGGACAGATACGCAGTATTTT.

The J gene is TRBJ2-5, the V gene TRBV7-2; no reliable D call. The length of the CDR3 is 16 residues. With 4 bases removed from V and 6 bases from J, the gap between germline ends came to 21 bases. The germline V gene encodes CDR1 SGHTA and CDR2 FQGNSA. The CDR3 protein is CASSSGTARTVQTQYF. The CDR3 DNA follows: TGTGCCAGCAGCTCCGGCACAGCCCGTACGGTCCAGACCCAGTACTTC.

J is TRBJ2-7 and V is TRBV15, with TRBD1 matching 7 bases. This CDR3 has 14 residues. J gave up 6 bases and V 1 base, and 6 bases lay outside the gene matches. Looked up from germline, CDR1 is LNHNV and CDR2 is YYDKDF (reference sequence). Here the CDR3 reads CATSRGQGDREQYF. CDR3 coding DNA: TGTGCCACCAGCAGAGGACAGGGAGATCGCGAGCAGTACTTC.

This clone was counted once. V usage is TRBV28 and J usage is TRBJ2-5; 7 nucleotides line up with TRBD1. Germline CDR1 and CDR2: MDHEN and SYDVKM. Unmatched junction bases numbered 8, after V lost 4 bases and J lost 3 bases. This CDR3 comprises 15 residues. CDR3 nucleotide sequence: TGTGCCAGCAGTTCCCTGGGACAGATAGAAGAGACCCAGTACTTC. Translated, it gives CASSSLGQIEETQYF.

This clone was found once. Here the CDR3 DNA reads TGCGCCAGCACTTTAGGAGGACGGAACACTGAAGCTTTCTTT. It yields the protein CASTLGGRNTEAFF. The chain couples TRBV4-1 to TRBJ1-1, with unresolved D. There are 14 residues in the CDR3. With 7 bases removed from V and 1 base from J, the gap between germline ends came to 13 bases. CDR1 is MGHRA, CDR2 YSYEKL, per germline.